The 25 T cell receptor beta chains presented below share a single source sample, sequenced in a study of low-dose radiotherapy and immunotherapy resistance in tumors. Priming of first-strand cDNA relied on TRAV- and TRBV-specific primers (covering alpha and beta chains). Amplification of TCRs used a constant-region primer and V-primer adapter for roughly 21 PCR cycles. MiXCR was run by TCRdb on the reads, yielding one entry per CDR3 protein. This table holds nearly 95,000 distinct CDR3 sequences, 9.4% found once. Time point indicated: before trial treatment. Sequences were derived from PBMCs, sampled before treatment. All receptors derive from a male donor with prostate cancer.

Comments on this clonotype: Since a far larger clone is one base different, this is likely a read error. The genes are TRBV27 and TRBJ2-1; D gene uncertain. CDR1 and CDR2 (germline): MNHEY, SMNVEV (reference sequence). The CDR3 runs to 18 residues. CDR3 coding DNA: TGTGTCACCAGTGGACGCAGCGCAACAACCGGCCCCTACAATGAGCAGTTCTTC. Encoded protein: CVTSGRSATTGPYNEQFF.

This clonotype was counted a few times. A far larger clone is a single base away, which makes a read error likely. V and J are TRBV3-1 and TRBJ2-5, with TRBD2 matching 14 bases. Germline CDR1 is LGHDT and CDR2 is YNNKEL (reference sequence). This CDR3 region has 17 residues. The V segment lost 5 bases and the J segment 11 bases; nucleotides outside the gene matches: 16. This chain's CDR3 is CASSDHGTSGSWNEQYF. DNA of the CDR3: TGTGCCAGCAGCGACCACGGGACTAGCGGGAGTTGGAATGAGCAGTACTTC.

This clonotype was counted many times. The V and J genes are TRBV20-1 and TRBJ1-5; the match to TRBD1 covers 7 bases. The CDR3 is made up of 17 amino acids. Looked up from germline, CDR1 is DFQATT and CDR2 is SNEGSKA (reference sequence). The trim removed 0 bases at V and 0 bases at J, leaving 8 bases unmatched. CDR3 coding DNA: TGCAGTGCTAGAGATTCGACAGGGAAAAATAGCAATCAGCCCCAGCATTTT. Its translation: CSARDSTGKNSNQPQHF.

As for this clonotype: A read error may be the cause here, since a much bigger clone is one base away. The J gene is TRBJ2-7, the V gene TRBV28, with 8 bases lining up with TRBD1. Germline V gives CDR1 MDHEN, CDR2 SYDVKM. The CDR3 spans 14 residues. V lost 6 bases, J lost 4 bases, and 8 bases stayed unmatched. The CDR3 DNA follows: TGTGCCAGCAGCTCGACAGGGGAAGTTTACGAGCAGTACTTC. This encodes CASSSTGEVYEQYF.

Ten or more counts support this clonotype. The chain links TRBV30 to TRBJ1-2; 7 positions agree with TRBD1. With 6 bases clipped from V and 5 bases from J, the junction kept 15 bases outside the gene matches. This CDR3 contains 15 residues. The germline V gene encodes CDR1 GTSNPN and CDR2 SVGIG (reference sequence). The DNA of the CDR3 is TGTGCCTGCTCTGCCGACAGGGAGAATTGGTATGGCTACACCTTC. Its translation is CACSADRENWYGYTF.

To note about this clonotype: A much more abundant neighbour one base away suggests this may be a read error. The rearrangement joins TRBV7-8 to TRBJ2-3; D may be TRBD2 (6 bases). V shed 1 base and J shed 14 bases, with 19 bases lying between them. CDR3 length equals 14 residues. CDR1 and CDR2 (germline): SGHVS, FQNEAQ. CDR3 coding DNA: TGTGCCAGCAGCTTAGTGGAGGGCACCGGGGAGCTGTATTTT. It is translated as CASSLVEGTGELYF.

This clonotype occurred many times. This chain uses TRBV2 with TRBJ2-1, with D perhaps TRBD2 (6 bases). From germline, CDR1 is SNHLY and CDR2 FYNNEI. This CDR3 comprises 14 residues. Trimming pared 6 bases from V and 9 bases from J, leaving 18 bases between. CDR3 region: CASREGSGRFEQFF. CDR3 bases: TGTGCCAGCAGGGAGGGGTCAGGGAGGTTTGAGCAGTTCTTC.

This clonotype was seen many times. The genes are TRBV2 and TRBJ2-1; 7 bases align to TRBD1. The V gene's germline CDR1 is SNHLY and CDR2 FYNNEI. This CDR3 is 15 amino acids long. V trimming: 4 bases; J trimming: 2 bases; junction bases outside the gene matches: 5. The CDR3 spells CASSARQGTYNEQFF. As DNA, the CDR3 is TGTGCCAGCAGTGCTCGACAGGGAACCTACAATGAGCAGTTCTTC.

This clonotype was seen ten or more times. The chain links TRBV10-3 to TRBJ2-1, with D possibly matching TRBD1 (6 bases). Germline V gene data show CDR1 as ENHRY and CDR2 as SYGVKD. The CDR3 is 18 amino acids. The V and J ends lost 2 bases and 0 bases respectively, with 17 bases between them. CDR3 DNA: TGTGCCATCAGTGAGGGGGGCCTTAGGCTCATCTCCTACAATGAGCAGTTCTTC. Translating it yields CAISEGGLRLISYNEQFF.

At least ten counts were recorded for this clonotype. This chain connects TRBV14 to TRBJ1-6, with D hard to call. V lost 6 bases to trimming and J lost 0 bases, with 6 bases between them. Germline CDR1 and CDR2: SGHDN and FVKESK. The CDR3 runs 14 residues. In DNA, the CDR3 is TGTGCCAGCAGTACGAGCTCCTATAATTCACCCCTCCACTTT. This translates into CASSTSSYNSPLHF.

Many counts were recorded for this clonotype. This chain connects TRBV4-2 to TRBJ2-7, with 7 bases aligning to TRBD2. With V trimmed by 3 bases and J by 2 bases, 4 bases remained unmatched. The CDR3 length is 14 residues. Germline-derived CDR1 and CDR2 are LGHNA and YNFKEQ. The CDR3 DNA reads TGTGCCAGCAGCCAGCGGGAGAAGACCTACGAGCAGTACTTC. Amino acid sequence: CASSQREKTYEQYF.

This clonotype was picked up a small number of times. The J gene is TRBJ2-1, the V gene TRBV9; unclear D gene. The CDR3 totals 15 residues. Per the germline V gene, CDR1 is SGDLS and CDR2 is YYNGEE. V was clipped by 4 bases and J by 4 bases, with 15 bases between them. CDR3 in DNA: TGTGCCAGCAGCCCGGGTGTAGGATCGTACAATGAGCAGTTCTTC. Its translation is CASSPGVGSYNEQFF.

In this sample, this clonotype turned up many times. This chain joins TRBV6-4 and TRBJ2-1; 9 nucleotides agree with TRBD1. CDR3 length equals 15 residues. Germline V gene data show CDR1 as MRHNA and CDR2 as SNTAGT. With V trimmed by 5 bases and J by 10 bases, 12 bases remained unmatched. CDR3 amino acids: CASSREDRGRGEQFF. The CDR3 region has the DNA TGTGCCAGCAGTAGGGAGGACAGGGGTCGAGGGGAGCAGTTCTTC.

This clonotype was observed at least ten times. The V gene is TRBV15, the J gene TRBJ2-5, with TRBD1 matching over 7 bases. V lost 0 bases to trimming and J lost 1 base; unmatched junction nucleotides: 2. The CDR3 totals 15 residues. The germline V gene has CDR1 LNHNV and CDR2 YYDKDF (reference sequence). CDR3 DNA sequence: TGTGCCACCAGCAGAGAACAGGGGATCCAAGAGACCCAGTACTTC. Protein product: CATSREQGIQETQYF.

This chain links TRBV5-1 with TRBJ2-1; D gene uncertain. Germline-derived CDR1 and CDR2 are SGHRS and YFSETQ. The CDR3 sequence is 15 residues long. Trimming pared 1 base from V and 1 base from J, leaving 9 bases between. The CDR3 spells CASSLSWDSYNEQFF. In nucleotides, the CDR3 is TGCGCCAGCAGCTTGTCTTGGGATTCCTACAATGAGCAGTTCTTC.

This clonotype was counted ten times or more. This CDR3 is CASSFGDRGSYGYTF. The CDR3 DNA reads TGTGCCAGCAGTTTTGGGGACAGGGGAAGCTATGGCTACACCTTC. The chain is built from TRBV7-9 and TRBJ1-2; TRBD1 matches at 10 bases. The trim removed 6 bases at V and 4 bases at J, leaving 8 bases unmatched. The germline V gene encodes CDR1 SEHNR and CDR2 FQNEAQ (reference sequence). This CDR3 region has 15 residues.

There are many counts of this clonotype. The chain links TRBV18 to TRBJ2-7; 8 bases map to TRBD1. The V segment lost 3 bases and the J segment 2 bases; nucleotides outside the gene matches: 6. Germline loops: CDR1 KGHSH, CDR2 LQKENI. This CDR3 spans 15 amino acids. In nucleotides, the CDR3 is TGTGCCAGCTCACCGGCTGGGACAGGAACCTACGAGCAGTACTTC. This sequence encodes CASSPAGTGTYEQYF.

At least ten counts were recorded for this clonotype. CDR3 sequence reads: CASSQGQGMLEAFF. CDR3 DNA sequence: TGTGCCAGCAGTCAGGGCCAGGGGATGCTCGAAGCTTTCTTT. This chain uses TRBV27 with TRBJ1-1, with D tentatively TRBD1 (6 bases). CDR3 length: 14 residues. Germline values: CDR1 MNHEY, CDR2 SMNVEV (reference sequence). Trimming shortened V by 5 bases and J by 8 bases, and 18 bases separated the two germline ends.

This clonotype was recorded many times. The rearrangement links TRBV20-1 to TRBJ2-1; D is uncertain. This CDR3 has 10 amino acids. Germline V CDR1 and CDR2: DFQATT, SNEGSKA (reference sequence). In DNA, the CDR3 is TGCAGACCAGTCAACAATGAGCAGTTCTTC. It encodes CRPVNNEQFF.

At least ten counts were recorded for this clonotype. The chain has TRBV9 and TRBJ2-3; 7 bases agree with TRBD1. V lost 2 bases, J lost 13 bases, and 7 bases stayed unmatched. The CDR3 runs 12 residues. Per the germline V gene, CDR1 is SGDLS and CDR2 is YYNGEE. CDR3 residues: CASSVEGGAEYF. The CDR3 DNA follows: TGTGCCAGCAGCGTCGAAGGGGGCGCGGAGTATTTT.

This clonotype was recorded many times. This rearrangement joins TRBV29-1 to TRBJ2-1, with 8 nucleotides matching TRBD2. Germline CDR1 is SQVTM and CDR2 is ANQGSEA. V dropped 1 base and J dropped 8; count of bases not matched to a gene: 16. The CDR3 spans 17 residues. The CDR3 protein is CSVEGRSGWAGGDEQFF. The CDR3 nucleotides read TGCAGCGTTGAAGGGAGGTCCGGCTGGGCGGGAGGCGATGAGCAGTTCTTC.

This clonotype was observed many times. V is TRBV7-8 and J is TRBJ2-7, with 7 positions matching TRBD2. Trimming took 7 bases from V and 7 from J; bases not matched to a gene: 13. The CDR3 is 14 amino acids. The V gene's germline CDR1 is SGHVS and CDR2 FQNEAQ. The CDR3 reads CASNSAGGVREQYF. In nucleotides, the CDR3 is TGTGCCAGCAACTCTGCTGGGGGGGTGAGGGAGCAGTACTTC.

This clonotype was picked up many times. The chain carries TRBV5-4 and TRBJ2-7, with D perhaps being TRBD1 or TRBD2 (6 bases each). Between the trimmed V and J ends, which lost 0 bases and 7 bases, there was a span of 14 bases. Per germline, CDR1 SGHNT and CDR2 YYREEE (reference sequence). The CDR3 is made up of 14 amino acids. CDR3 loop: CASSLVGGPLEQYF. The CDR3 DNA follows: TGTGCCAGCAGCTTGGTGGGGGGCCCCCTGGAGCAGTACTTC.

There are many counts of this clonotype. The chain employs TRBV4-3 and TRBJ2-5, with 7 nucleotides matching TRBD2. The germline CDR1 and CDR2 sequences are LGHNA and YSLEER. V trimming: 3 bases; J trimming: 3 bases; junction bases outside the gene matches: 1. The CDR3 is made up of 13 amino acids. CDR3 amino acids: CASSQLAEETQYF. Written as DNA, the CDR3 is TGCGCCAGCAGCCAGCTAGCGGAAGAGACCCAGTACTTC.

This clonotype was recorded at least ten times. The gene calls are TRBV12-3 or TRBV12-4 and TRBJ2-2; 7 positions match TRBD2. There are 16 residues in the CDR3. Unmatched junction bases numbered 10, after V lost 5 bases and J lost 4 bases. The DNA for the CDR3 is TGTGCCAGCAGTAGAGGGAGGGACTCCCTCACCGGGGAGCTGTTTTTT. Amino acid sequence: CASSRGRDSLTGELFF.